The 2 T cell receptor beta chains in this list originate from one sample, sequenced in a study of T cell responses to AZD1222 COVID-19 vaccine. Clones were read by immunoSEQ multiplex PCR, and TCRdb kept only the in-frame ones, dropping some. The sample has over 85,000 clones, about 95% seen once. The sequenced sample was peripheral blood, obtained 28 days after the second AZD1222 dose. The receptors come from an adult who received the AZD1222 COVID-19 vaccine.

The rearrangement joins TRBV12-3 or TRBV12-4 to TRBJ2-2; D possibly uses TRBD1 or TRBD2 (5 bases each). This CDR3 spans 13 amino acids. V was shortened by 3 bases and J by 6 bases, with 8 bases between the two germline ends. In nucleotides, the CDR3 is TGTGCCAGCAGTTTGAGGGACGCCGGGGAGCTGTTTTTT. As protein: CASSLRDAGELFF.

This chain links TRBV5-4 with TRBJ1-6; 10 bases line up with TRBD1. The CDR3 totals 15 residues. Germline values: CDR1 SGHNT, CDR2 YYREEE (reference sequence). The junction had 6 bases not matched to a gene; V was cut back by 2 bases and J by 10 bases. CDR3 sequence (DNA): TGTGCCAGCAGCTTTCCCGGGACAGGGGACTCACCCCTCCACTTT. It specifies CASSFPGTGDSPLHF.